A single sample gave rise to the 12 T cell receptor beta chains below, sequenced in a study of cytomegalovirus exposure and HLA in healthy donors. The PCR ran on 60 Vbeta and 13 Jbeta primers. Repertoires were generated with immunoSEQ multiplex PCR, while TCRdb's copy carries only in-frame clones and drops some. The profile shows about 210,000 clones, approximately 82% of them singletons. Sequencing was carried out using PBMCs. The receptors were gathered from a woman aged 45-60 years in good health and CMV-seropositive.

The rearrangement joins TRBV19 to TRBJ2-7, with no clear D. V lost 0 bases and J lost 0, with 9 bases in between. Germline V gives CDR1 LNHDA, CDR2 SQIVND (reference sequence). This CDR3 contains 15 residues. The CDR3 sequence: CASSIDRRSSYEQYF. The CDR3 bases are TGTGCCAGTAGTATAGATCGGCGGAGCTCCTACGAGCAGTACTTC.

This clone appeared once. The V gene is TRBV19, the J gene TRBJ2-3, with D perhaps TRBD2 (7 bases). CDR1 and CDR2 from the germline V gene are LNHDA and SQIVND (reference sequence). CDR3 length equals 15 residues. V lost 2 bases and J 5 bases, leaving 14 bases between the germline ends. The CDR3 loop reads CASSIRGGGIDTQYF. DNA of the CDR3: TGTGCCAGTAGTATAAGAGGGGGGGGAATAGATACGCAGTATTTT.

The gene calls are TRBV19 and TRBJ2-1; perhaps TRBD1 as D (6 bases). This CDR3 has 12 amino acids. Germline V lookup: CDR1 LNHDA, CDR2 SQIVND (reference sequence). Trimming stripped 5 bases from V and 10 bases from J, with 12 bases between. The CDR3 DNA reads as TGTGCCAGTAGTCTTAGGACAGAAGAGCAGTTCTTC. This codes for CASSLRTEEQFF.

This clone has only one observation. The V call is TRBV5-4, the J call TRBJ2-1, with D maybe TRBD1 (6 bases). The CDR3 is 15 residues long. Germline CDR1 SGHNT, CDR2 YYREEE (reference sequence). The V gene lost 2 bases and the J gene lost 8 bases, with 17 bases spanning the gap. This CDR3 reads CASSLPGHQAHEQFF. The CDR3 DNA is TGTGCCAGCAGCTTACCGGGACACCAAGCCCATGAGCAGTTCTTC.

The chain uses TRBV29-1 and TRBJ2-7, with 7 bases aligning to TRBD2. V was pared by 4 bases and J by 3 bases, with 6 bases of the junction left unmatched. The CDR3 spans 13 residues. The germline gives CDR1 SQVTM, CDR2 ANQGSEA. CDR3 sequence (DNA): TGCAGCGTTGCAGGGTCGGGGGGCTACGAGCAGTACTTC. Its translation is CSVAGSGGYEQYF.

This clone was counted once. The J gene is TRBJ1-6, the V gene TRBV2; TRBD1 matches at 8 bases. The V and J ends lost 8 bases and 6 bases, in that order; junction bases with no gene match: 3. From germline, CDR1 is SNHLY and CDR2 FYNNEI. The CDR3 length is 13 residues. The CDR3 here is CASGQGRNSPLHF. The CDR3 DNA reads TGTGCCAGCGGACAGGGCCGTAATTCACCCCTCCACTTT. Variable domain in full (rest from reference TRBV2 and TRBJ1-6): EPEVTQTPSHQVTQMGQEVILRCVPISNHLYFYWYRQILGQKVEFLVSFYNNEISEKSEIFDDQFSVERPDGSNFTLKIRSTKLEDSAMYFCASGQGRNSPLHFGNGTRLTVT.

This chain connects TRBV19 to TRBJ2-7, with D perhaps TRBD2 (5 bases). V lost 3 bases and J 7 bases, leaving 16 bases between the germline ends. The germline gives CDR1 LNHDA, CDR2 SQIVND (reference sequence). This CDR3 has 14 amino acids. Written as DNA, the CDR3 is TGTGCCAGTAGTATTTACGGATCCGGCGGGGAGCAGTACTTC. It specifies CASSIYGSGGEQYF.

The genes are TRBV6-6 and TRBJ1-4, with D perhaps matching TRBD1 (5 bases). CDR1 MNHNY and CDR2 SVGAGI come from the germline V gene (reference sequence). This CDR3 has 15 amino acids. With 2 bases removed from V and 2 bases from J, the gap between germline ends came to 9 bases. CDR3 nucleotide sequence: TGTGCCAGCAGTTACGGGGGGACGACTAATGAAAAACTGTTTTTT. It codes for CASSYGGTTNEKLFF.

The rearrangement links TRBV7-3 to TRBJ2-1; 10 positions agree with TRBD2. V lost 0 bases to trimming and J lost 4 bases; unmatched junction nucleotides: 0. The germline V gene encodes CDR1 SGHTA and CDR2 FQGTGA. There are 15 residues in the CDR3. CDR3 DNA sequence: TGTGCCAGCAGCTTAACTAGCGGGGGGTACAATGAGCAGTTCTTC. It translates to CASSLTSGGYNEQFF.

The rearrangement uses TRBV5-1 and TRBJ2-4, with 7 bases fitting TRBD1. From germline, CDR1 is SGHRS and CDR2 YFSETQ. The junction had 7 bases not matched to a gene; V was cut back by 0 bases and J by 10 bases. The CDR3 totals 14 residues. CDR3 nucleotide sequence: TGCGCCAGCAGCTTGGACGGACAGGATCAGATTCAGTACTTC. The encoded protein is CASSLDGQDQIQYF.

The chain couples TRBV10-1 to TRBJ2-7; 10 bases agree with TRBD2. CDR3 size: 13 residues. Unmatched junction bases numbered 1, after V lost 3 bases and J lost 5 bases. The germline V gene has CDR1 WNHNN and CDR2 SYGVQD (reference sequence). This chain's CDR3 is CASSDGTSDEQYF. The CDR3 DNA reads as TGCGCCAGCAGTGACGGGACTAGCGACGAGCAGTACTTC.

The chain uses TRBV28 and TRBJ2-1; 9 bases map to TRBD1. CDR3 length: 17 residues. V was clipped by 3 bases and J by 7 bases; unmatched bases: 13. Germline CDR1 and CDR2: MDHEN and SYDVKM. The CDR3 DNA reads TGTGCCAGCAGTTTTGTAGGGACAGGGTTATGGAGAAATGAGCAGTTCTTC. Translating it yields CASSFVGTGLWRNEQFF.